Listed here is a single T cell receptor beta chain. The antigen remains undetermined. The authors produced TCR alpha and TCR beta cDNA libraries with sample barcodes and UMIs by 5'RACE using constant-segment primers. TCRdb reprocessed the 5' RACE reads via MiXCR and lists one record per CDR3 protein. Of 270,000 or so distinct CDR3 sequences in the sample, under 20% are singletons; the top ten hold roughly 23%. This entry belongs to a study of T-cell memory formation after mild COVID-19. In the study overall: The two donors had largely donor-specific TCR clusters. The study's findings and limits: There was no confirmation that second-wave clones peaking on day 37 were SARS-CoV-2 specific. Clones shrinking between day 15 and 85 showed a balanced CD4/CD8 split, and those that grew later tilted toward CD4+.

The CDR3 extends over 14 amino acids. The ends were cut back, 1 base at V and 1 base at J, with 5 bases in the middle. From germline, CDR1 is SGHTA and CDR2 FQGTGA. Sequences were obtained from PBMCs or a T cell subset sorted from them (not recorded which). V gene TRBV7-3 combines with J gene TRBJ2-1; D is ambiguous. This clonotype was sampled from a man between 18 and 35 years old who had mild COVID-19 (a few samples of this study predate the infection). Cell type and time point are not known. For the CDR3, the DNA is TGTGCCAGCAGCTTAAGGCCATCCTACAATGAGCAGTTCTTC. As protein: CASSLRPSYNEQFF. Complete variable domain (other parts from reference TRBV7-3 and TRBJ2-1): GAGVSQTPSNKVTEKGKYVELRCDPISGHTALYWYRQSLGQGPEFLIYFQGTGAADDSGLPNDRFFAVRPEGSVSTLKIQRTERGDSAVYLCASSLRPSYNEQFFGPGTRLTVL.